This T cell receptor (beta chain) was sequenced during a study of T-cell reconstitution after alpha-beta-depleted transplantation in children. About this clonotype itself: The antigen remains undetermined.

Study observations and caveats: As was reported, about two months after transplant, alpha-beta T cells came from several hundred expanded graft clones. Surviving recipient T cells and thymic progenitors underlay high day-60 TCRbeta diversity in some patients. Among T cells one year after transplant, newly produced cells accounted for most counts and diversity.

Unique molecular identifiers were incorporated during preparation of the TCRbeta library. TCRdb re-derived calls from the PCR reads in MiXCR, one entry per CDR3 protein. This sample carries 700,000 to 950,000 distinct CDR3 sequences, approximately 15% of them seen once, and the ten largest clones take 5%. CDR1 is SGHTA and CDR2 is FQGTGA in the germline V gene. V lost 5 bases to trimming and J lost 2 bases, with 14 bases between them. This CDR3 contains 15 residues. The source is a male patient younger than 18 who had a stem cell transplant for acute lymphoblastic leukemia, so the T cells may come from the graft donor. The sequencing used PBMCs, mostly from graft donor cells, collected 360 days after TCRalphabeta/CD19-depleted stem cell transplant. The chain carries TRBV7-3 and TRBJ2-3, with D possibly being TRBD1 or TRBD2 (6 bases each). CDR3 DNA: TGTGCCAGCAGCCGAAACGGGGGCCACACAGATACGCAGTATTTT. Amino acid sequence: CASSRNGGHTDTQYF.